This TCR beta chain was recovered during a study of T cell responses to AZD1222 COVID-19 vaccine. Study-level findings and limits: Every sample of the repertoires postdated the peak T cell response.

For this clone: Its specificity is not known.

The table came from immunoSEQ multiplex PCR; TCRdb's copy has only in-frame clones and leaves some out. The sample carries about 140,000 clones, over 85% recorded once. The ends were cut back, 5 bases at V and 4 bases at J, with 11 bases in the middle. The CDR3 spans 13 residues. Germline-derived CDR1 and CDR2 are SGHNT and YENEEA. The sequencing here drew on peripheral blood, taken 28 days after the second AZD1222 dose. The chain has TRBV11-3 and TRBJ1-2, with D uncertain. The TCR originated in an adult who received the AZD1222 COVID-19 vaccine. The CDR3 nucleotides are TGTGCCAGCAGCCGAGAGGACGGCTATGGCTACACCTTC. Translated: CASSREDGYGYTF.